The T cell receptor (beta chain) under discussion was sequenced for a study of blood T cell repertoires in COVID-19. Study in general: Samples of COVID-19 (acute and convalescent) were obtained from the United States, Italy and Spain. PBMCs, B-cell-depleted T cells, or T cells were the source of the cDNA or gDNA that made up the material.

Original processing notes: Amplification of reference gene primers was used by the study to estimate nucleated cell counts. Using immunoSEQ multiplex PCR, the repertoire was profiled, and TCRdb retains in-frame clones only, with some absent. The V and J calls and the clone size are those of that table, but D and trimming were determined from the DNA. The sample comprises some 80,000 clones, 86% of which are singletons, and about 5% rests with the top ten. CDR3 length: 15 amino acids. Looked up from germline, CDR1 is MDHEN and CDR2 is SYDVKM. V lost 6 bases, J lost 0 bases, and 6 bases stayed unmatched.

The clonotype was recovered from a man aged 45-60 years with active or convalescent COVID-19. Sequencing input: peripheral blood. V and J are TRBV28 and TRBJ1-1, with TRBD1 identical over 8 bases. CDR3 in amino acids: CASSPGDRLNTEAFF. CDR3 in DNA: TGTGCCAGCAGCCCCGGGGACAGGTTGAACACTGAAGCTTTCTTT.